The present T cell receptor beta chain was sequenced within a study of Tregs in tolerant kidney transplant recipients. General study findings and limits: Expanding Tregs on activated donor B cells appeared to best identify donor-specific TCRbeta clones.

Here immunoSEQ multiplex PCR was the method, and the copy in TCRdb shows in-frame clones only, minus some. The table has 50,000 or so clones, more than 70% seen once. Turning to this clone: What it binds is not known.

Recipients received nonmyeloablative bone marrow transplants from related graft donors, with transient mixed chimerism. Unstimulated regulatory T cells (CD4+CD25+CD127-), CD4+CD25- non-regulatory cells, CD4 and CD8 cells were FACS-sorted from thawed PBMCs. This TCR came from a human patient who received a combined kidney and bone marrow transplant. Some T cells may be provided by the graft donor. The sequences come from CD8+ T cells from blood (PBMCs), collected 12 months after the transplant.

For the CDR3, the DNA is TGTGCCAGCAGCGACGGACAGGGAAGCAATCAGCCCCAGCATTTT. It translates to CASSDGQGSNQPQHF. The chain recombines TRBV13 with TRBJ1-5; 8 bases line up with TRBD1. CDR3 size: 15 residues. Germline CDR1 PRHDT, CDR2 FYEKMQ (reference sequence). Trimming took 5 bases from V and 1 from J; bases not matched to a gene: 4.